The clone carrying this TCR beta chain was seen repeatedly, ten times or more. Its antigen is currently unknown. The sample is drawn from a study of regulatory T cells in long-lasting Graves disease. Study results and caveats: Persistent cases favored TRBV28, TRBJ1-2 and TRBJ2-5.

Germline V gene data show CDR1 as MNHGY and CDR2 as SVAAGI. V lost 3 bases to trimming and J lost 2 bases, with 2 bases between them. The CDR3 contains 12 residues. HTBI primers from iRepertoire and Arm-PCR of CDR3 regions yielded the TCR beta libraries. TCRdb redid the calling of the multiplex PCR reads with MiXCR, one entry per CDR3 protein. Among some 340,000 distinct CDR3 sequences listed, approximately 25% were seen once. As to time point: persistent/refractory GD, antithyroid drugs over 5 years with positive TRAb. Scientists built the TCR library using RNA that was extracted from PBMCs. Guidelines of the American Thyroid Association were used to diagnose Graves' disease.

The sample in question was peripheral blood mononuclear cells (PBMCs), obtained when the disease was refractory, from a patient treated with antithyroid drugs. This chain joins TRBV6-9 and TRBJ1-5; no reliable D call. This clonotype was obtained from a woman aged 35 to 49 with Graves disease. The DNA for the CDR3 is TGTGCCAGCAGTTACGGCAATCAGCCCCAGCATTTT. This encodes CASSYGNQPQHF.